This T cell receptor beta chain was captured by sequencing in a study of blood T cell repertoires in COVID-19. Recovered status in Cohort 3 required two negative PCRs, clearance, or symptom resolution. Produced via immunoSEQ multiplex PCR; TCRdb's table is partial and in-frame only. The data show a few hundred thousand clones, roughly four fifths seen once. Trimming cost V 5 bases and J 6 bases; bases outside gene matches: 7. The V gene's germline CDR1 is SGHTA and CDR2 FQGTGA. The CDR3 is 13 amino acids. The chain joins TRBV7-3 to TRBJ2-7; 7 bases align to TRBD1. This clonotype was sampled from a woman in her forties or fifties who had recovered from COVID-19. Specimen: PBMCs or T cells enriched from blood (not recorded which). The CDR3 DNA follows: TGTGCCAGCAGCCCGAAGGGGGCTGGCGAGCAGTACTTC. Translated: CASSPKGAGEQYF.